This record concerns one T cell receptor (beta chain) sequence. Documented time point: neoterminal ileum biopsy at postoperative endoscopy, about 6 months after surgery. The method was immunoSEQ multiplex PCR; TCRdb's version includes in-frame clones alone and lacks a portion of them. Altogether more than 10,000 clones are present, 70% to 90% being singletons, with the ten largest covering approximately 15%. The CDR3 consists of 15 residues. The J segment lost 0 bases and the V segment lost 2 bases, leaving 4 bases of the junction unmatched. CDR1 is MNHNS and CDR2 is SASEGT in the germline V gene. This entry comes from a study of T cell repertoires in ileal Crohn's disease. The overall study: Biopsies of the neoterminal ileum at postoperative colonoscopy form M6 samples.

The chain couples TRBV6-1 to TRBJ2-7, with TRBD1 matching 7 bases. Sequenced input: ileal tissue. This sequence originates from an adult with Crohn's disease. In DNA form, the CDR3 reads TGTGCCAGCAGTGAAAGGGGGACAGCCTCCTACGAGCAGTACTTC. It is translated as CASSERGTASYEQYF.